These 18 T cell receptor beta chains were all obtained from the same sample, sequenced in a study of beta chain features in type 1 diabetes. Whole-study results and caveats: Among all four CD4+ subsets, Type 1 diabetes patients had TCRB CDR3s that were moderately but significantly shorter.

The isolated RNA, all of it, was reverse transcribed, so expressed TCRB transcripts were what got sequenced. Sequenced by immunoSEQ multiplex PCR; TCRdb stores in-frame clones only, minus some. The repertoire holds roughly 160,000 clones, with 7.8% as singletons. Antigens of these TCRs are unknown. The sequencing input was central memory CD4+ T cells from blood. Receptors were obtained from a woman aged 40-49 years with type 1 diabetes.

V and J are TRBV18 and TRBJ1-1; 8 nucleotides line up with TRBD1. The J segment lost 3 bases and the V segment lost 2 bases, leaving 5 bases of the junction unmatched. There are 15 residues in the CDR3. Germline V gene data show CDR1 as KGHSH and CDR2 as LQKENI. CDR3 region: CASSPRTGRDTEAFF. The CDR3 bases are TGTGCCAGCTCACCAAGGACAGGGCGGGACACTGAAGCTTTCTTT.

In this sample, this clone turned up a few times. The chain joins TRBV28 to TRBJ2-3, with 11 bases matching TRBD2. The V and J ends lost 7 bases and 1 base, in that order; junction bases with no gene match: 7. Germline CDR1 and CDR2: MDHEN and SYDVKM. The CDR3 loop spans 16 amino acids. The CDR3 here is CASTDSGGAGTDTQYF. In DNA, the CDR3 is TGTGCCAGCACCGATAGCGGGGGGGCTGGCACAGATACGCAGTATTTT.

This clone turned up a few times. The chain combines TRBV2 with TRBJ1-1; D not certain. V was shortened by 4 bases and J by 1 base, with 10 bases between the two germline ends. The germline CDR1 and CDR2 sequences are SNHLY and FYNNEI. The CDR3 contains 14 residues. CDR3 DNA: TGTGCCAGCAGTGCAACACAGCCGAACACTGAAGCTTTCTTT. As protein: CASSATQPNTEAFF.

This clone was seen repeatedly, ten times or more. The V gene is TRBV7-2, the J gene TRBJ2-7; 8 bases match TRBD2. The CDR3 length is 15 residues. Germline values: CDR1 SGHTA, CDR2 FQGNSA. The V gene end was trimmed by 6 bases and the J gene end by 3 bases; junction bases not matched to a gene: 10. The CDR3 region has the DNA TGTGCCAGCAGTCCCTCCGGGACTAGTAACTACGAGCAGTACTTC. This translates into CASSPSGTSNYEQYF.

J is TRBJ2-7 and V is TRBV5-1, with 11 bases matching TRBD2. V shed 2 bases, J shed 2 bases, and the junction held 12 bases outside the gene matches. CDR1 and CDR2 (germline): SGHRS, YFSETQ. This CDR3 has 18 residues. In DNA, the CDR3 is TGCGCCAGCAGCTTCCAATCCGGGTTAGCGGGGGGGACCTACGAGCAGTACTTC. This gives the protein CASSFQSGLAGGTYEQYF.

This clone was seen a few times. This same CDR3 is encoded by further DNA sequences in the sample. The V and J genes are TRBV4-3 and TRBJ2-1; TRBD2 matches at 9 bases. The junction had 7 bases not matched to a gene; V was cut back by 6 bases and J by 4 bases. Germline CDR1 and CDR2: LGHNA and YSLEER. This CDR3 is built from 15 residues. The CDR3 DNA follows: TGCGCCAGCAGTCCGACTAGCGGAGGATACAATGAGCAGTTCTTC. Translation: CASSPTSGGYNEQFF.

This clone was found a few times. This chain joins TRBV4-1 and TRBJ2-7, with TRBD1 matching over 8 bases. Trimming took 3 bases from V and 7 from J; bases not matched to a gene: 8. The CDR3 length is 14 residues. The germline CDR1 and CDR2 sequences are MGHRA and YSYEKL. The CDR3 DNA reads TGCGCCAGCAGCCATGACCAGGGGGCAAGGGAGCAGTACTTC. This gives the protein CASSHDQGAREQYF.

This clone was detected a few times. The V call is TRBV28, the J call TRBJ2-1, with 11 nucleotides matching TRBD2. This CDR3 contains 15 residues. V was clipped by 6 bases and J by 5 bases; unmatched bases: 6. Germline V gene sequence: CDR1 MDHEN, CDR2 SYDVKM. CDR3 residues: CASRVAGGPNNEQFF. As DNA, the CDR3 is TGTGCCAGCAGAGTAGCGGGAGGGCCCAACAATGAGCAGTTCTTC.

This clone was seen a handful of times. The V gene is TRBV7-3, the J gene TRBJ2-2, with D hard to call. V was pared by 5 bases and J by 8 bases, with 9 bases between. The CDR3 runs to 12 residues. CDR1 and CDR2 from the germline V gene are SGHTA and FQGTGA. CDR3 region: CASSPVPGELFF. The CDR3 DNA reads TGTGCCAGCAGCCCAGTCCCGGGGGAGCTGTTTTTT.

The chain combines TRBV6-5 with TRBJ1-5, with 10 bases fitting TRBD1. The CDR3 length is 13 residues. V dropped 6 bases and J dropped 7; count of bases not matched to a gene: 3. The germline CDR1 and CDR2 sequences are MNHEY and SVGAGI. DNA of the CDR3: TGTGCCAGCAGCGGGACAGGGGACCAGCCCCAGCATTTT. Amino acids: CASSGTGDQPQHF.

The chain joins TRBV13 to TRBJ2-7; TRBD2 agrees at 10 bases. The ends lost 6 bases at V and 3 bases at J; junction bases unmatched: 8. Germline CDR1 and CDR2: PRHDT and FYEKMQ (reference sequence). The CDR3 sequence is 15 residues long. This chain's CDR3 is CASSPPGLASYEQYF. In nucleotides, the CDR3 is TGTGCCAGCAGTCCACCGGGACTAGCGAGCTACGAGCAGTACTTC.

This clone was detected a few times. The chain has TRBV19 and TRBJ1-2; no firm D call. The V and J ends lost 7 bases and 1 base respectively, with 10 bases between them. The germline gives CDR1 LNHDA, CDR2 SQIVND (reference sequence). CDR3 size: 13 residues. Written as DNA, the CDR3 is TGTGCCAGTACGGCGGCCTTTAACTATGGCTACACCTTC. It is translated as CASTAAFNYGYTF.

The chain combines TRBV7-9 with TRBJ1-5; D remains ambiguous. The V end lost 0 bases, the J end lost 5 bases, and 5 bases lay between the germline ends. This CDR3 region has 13 residues. Germline-derived CDR1 and CDR2 are SEHNR and FQNEAQ (reference sequence). CDR3 in DNA: TGTGCCAGCAGCTTAGCCGGGGATCAGCCCCAGCATTTT. Translated: CASSLAGDQPQHF.

This clone appeared many times. V and J are TRBV9 and TRBJ2-1; 10 bases agree with TRBD1. The CDR3 totals 14 residues. V lost 0 bases to trimming and J lost 8 bases; unmatched junction nucleotides: 2. Germline V CDR1 and CDR2: SGDLS, YYNGEE. CDR3 amino acids: CASSVATGGYEQFF. CDR3 sequence (DNA): TGTGCCAGCAGCGTAGCGACAGGGGGCTATGAGCAGTTCTTC.

CDR3 DNA: TGTGCCAGCAGCGTCGACAGCTACTCTGGAAACACCATATATTTT. Translating it yields CASSVDSYSGNTIYF. The gene calls are TRBV9 and TRBJ1-3, with D possibly matching TRBD1 (5 bases). Germline values: CDR1 SGDLS, CDR2 YYNGEE. The V and J ends lost 2 bases and 0 bases respectively, with 9 bases between them. The CDR3 contains 15 residues.

This clone was seen more than once but under ten times. The chain joins TRBV2 to TRBJ1-4, with D possibly matching TRBD1 (5 bases). CDR3 length: 11 residues. V was cut by 7 bases and J by 7 bases, with 7 bases left in between. Germline CDR1 is SNHLY and CDR2 is FYNNEI. The CDR3 spells CASTQGEKLFF. As DNA, the CDR3 is TGTGCCAGCACCCAGGGTGAAAAACTGTTTTTT.

J is TRBJ2-7 and V is TRBV28; D is undetermined. CDR1 and CDR2 from the germline V gene are MDHEN and SYDVKM. V was shortened by 4 bases and J by 3 bases, with 4 bases between the two germline ends. The CDR3 consists of 11 residues. The CDR3 DNA reads as TGTGCCAGCAGTTCCTTCTACGAGCAGTACTTC. This sequence encodes CASSSFYEQYF.

This clone has just a few counts. One end of the junction does not line up with germline, which may come from a read error. The chain joins TRBV5-4 to TRBJ2-7; TRBD1 aligns across 9 bases. CDR3 size: 15 residues. Germline V gene sequence: CDR1 SGHNT, CDR2 YYREEE (reference sequence). The CDR3 DNA follows: TGTGCCAGCACCTTGACCGGGACAGGGCGGGCCGAGCAGTACTTC. This translates into CASTLTGTGRAEQYF.